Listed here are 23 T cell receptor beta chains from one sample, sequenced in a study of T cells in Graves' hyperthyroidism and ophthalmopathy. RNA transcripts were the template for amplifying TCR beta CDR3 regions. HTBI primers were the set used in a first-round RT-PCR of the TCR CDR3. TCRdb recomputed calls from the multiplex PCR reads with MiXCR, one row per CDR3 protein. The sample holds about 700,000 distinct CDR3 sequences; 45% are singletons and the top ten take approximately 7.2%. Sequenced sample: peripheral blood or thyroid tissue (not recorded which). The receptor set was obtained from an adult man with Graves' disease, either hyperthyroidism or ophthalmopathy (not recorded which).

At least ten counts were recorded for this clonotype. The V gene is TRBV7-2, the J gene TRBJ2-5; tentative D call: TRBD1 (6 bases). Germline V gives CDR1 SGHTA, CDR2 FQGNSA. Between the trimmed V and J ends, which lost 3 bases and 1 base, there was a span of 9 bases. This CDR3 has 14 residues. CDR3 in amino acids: CASSLDRSQETQYF. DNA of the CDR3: TGTGCCAGCAGCTTGGACAGATCCCAAGAGACCCAGTACTTC.

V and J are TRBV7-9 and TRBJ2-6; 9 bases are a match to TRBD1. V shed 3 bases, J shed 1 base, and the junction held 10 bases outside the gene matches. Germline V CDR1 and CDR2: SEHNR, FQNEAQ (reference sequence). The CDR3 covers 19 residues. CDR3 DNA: TGTGCCAGCAGCTTGACTCCCCCCGGGACAGGGTCTGGGGCCAACGTCCTGACTTTC. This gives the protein CASSLTPPGTGSGANVLTF.

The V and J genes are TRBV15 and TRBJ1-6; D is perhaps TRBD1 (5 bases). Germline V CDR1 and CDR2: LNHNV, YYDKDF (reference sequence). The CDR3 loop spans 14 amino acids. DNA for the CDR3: TGTGCTTCCAGCCTCAGGGACCTGAATTCACCCCTCCACTTT. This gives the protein CASSLRDLNSPLHF.

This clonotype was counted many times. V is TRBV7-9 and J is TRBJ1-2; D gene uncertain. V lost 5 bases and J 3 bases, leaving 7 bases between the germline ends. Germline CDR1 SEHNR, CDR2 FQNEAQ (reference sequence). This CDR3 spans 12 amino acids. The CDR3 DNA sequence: TGTGCCAGCAGCGAAAGCGACTATGGCTACACCTTC. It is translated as CASSESDYGYTF.

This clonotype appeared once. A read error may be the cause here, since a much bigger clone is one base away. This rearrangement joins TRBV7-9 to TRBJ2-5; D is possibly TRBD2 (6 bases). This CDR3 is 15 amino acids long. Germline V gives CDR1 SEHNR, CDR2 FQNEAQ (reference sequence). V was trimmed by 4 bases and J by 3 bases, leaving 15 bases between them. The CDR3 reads CASSSKRGGEETQYF. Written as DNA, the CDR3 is TGTGCCAGCAGCTCCAAAAGAGGAGGGGAAGAGACCCAGTACTTC. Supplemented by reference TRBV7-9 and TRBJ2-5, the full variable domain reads DTGVSQNPRHKITKRGQNVTFRCDPISEHNRLYWYRQTLGQGPEFLTYFQNEAQLEKSRLLSDRFSAERPKGSFSTLEIQRTEQGDSAMYLCASSSKRGGEETQYFGPGTRLLVL.

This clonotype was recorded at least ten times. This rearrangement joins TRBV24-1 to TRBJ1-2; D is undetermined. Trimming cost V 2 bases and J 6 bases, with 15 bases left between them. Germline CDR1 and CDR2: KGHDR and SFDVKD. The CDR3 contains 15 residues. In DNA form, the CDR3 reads TGTGCCACCAGTGATTCACTTCGCAGCGGGGATGGCTACACCTTC. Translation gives CATSDSLRSGDGYTF.

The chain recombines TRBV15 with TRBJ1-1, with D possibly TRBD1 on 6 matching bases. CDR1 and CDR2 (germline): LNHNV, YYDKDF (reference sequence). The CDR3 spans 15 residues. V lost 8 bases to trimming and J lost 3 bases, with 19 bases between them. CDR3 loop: CATGETTGIYTEAFF. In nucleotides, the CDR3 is TGTGCCACCGGAGAGACAACAGGGATATACACTGAAGCTTTCTTT.

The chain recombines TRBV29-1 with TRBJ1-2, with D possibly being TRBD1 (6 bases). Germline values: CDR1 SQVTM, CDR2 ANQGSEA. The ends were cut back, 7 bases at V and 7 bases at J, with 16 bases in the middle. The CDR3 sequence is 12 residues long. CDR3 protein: CSGGRLWGGYTF. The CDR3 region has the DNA TGCAGCGGGGGGCGTCTCTGGGGTGGCTACACCTTC.

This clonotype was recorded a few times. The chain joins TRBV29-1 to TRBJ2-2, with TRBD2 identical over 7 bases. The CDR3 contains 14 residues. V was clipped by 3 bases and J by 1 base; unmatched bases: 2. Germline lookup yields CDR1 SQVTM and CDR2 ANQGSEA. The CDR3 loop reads CSVEKRENTGELFF. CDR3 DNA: TGCAGCGTTGAGAAGCGGGAGAACACCGGGGAGCTGTTTTTT.

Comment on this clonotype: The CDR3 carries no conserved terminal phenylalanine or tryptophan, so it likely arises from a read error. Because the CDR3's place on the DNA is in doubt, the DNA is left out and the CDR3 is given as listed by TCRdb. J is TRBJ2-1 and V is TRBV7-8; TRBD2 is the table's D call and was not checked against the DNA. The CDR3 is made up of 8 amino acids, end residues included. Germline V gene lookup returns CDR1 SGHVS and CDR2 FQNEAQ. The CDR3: CASSLEAG.

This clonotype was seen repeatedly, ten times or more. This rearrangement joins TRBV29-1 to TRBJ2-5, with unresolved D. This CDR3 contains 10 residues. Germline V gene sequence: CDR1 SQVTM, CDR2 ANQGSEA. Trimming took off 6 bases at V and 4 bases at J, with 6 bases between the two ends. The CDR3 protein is CSVERETQYF. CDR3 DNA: TGCAGCGTGGAAAGAGAGACCCAGTACTTC.

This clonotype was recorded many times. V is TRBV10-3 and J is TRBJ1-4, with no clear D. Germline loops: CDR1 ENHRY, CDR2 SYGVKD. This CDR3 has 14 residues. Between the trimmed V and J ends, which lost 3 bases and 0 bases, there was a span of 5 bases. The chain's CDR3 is CAISEDTTNEKLFF. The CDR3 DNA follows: TGTGCCATCAGTGAAGATACAACTAATGAAAAACTGTTTTTT.

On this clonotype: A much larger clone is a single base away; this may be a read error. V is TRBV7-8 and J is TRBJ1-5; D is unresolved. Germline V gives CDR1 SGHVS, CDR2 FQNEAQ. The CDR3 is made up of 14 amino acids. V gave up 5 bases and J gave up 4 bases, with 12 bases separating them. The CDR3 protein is CASSPVQLNQPQHF. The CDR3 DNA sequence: TGTGCCAGCAGCCCCGTACAGCTAAATCAGCCCCAGCATTTT.

CDR3 in amino acids: CASSPQGGRTGELFF. The CDR3 DNA reads TGTGCCAGCAGTCCCCAGGGCGGGCGCACCGGGGAGCTGTTTTTT. This sequence joins TRBV12-3 or TRBV12-4 and TRBJ2-2; D may match TRBD1 or TRBD2 (5 bases each). Trimming removed 5 bases at V and 4 bases at J, with 14 bases between. This CDR3 comprises 15 residues.

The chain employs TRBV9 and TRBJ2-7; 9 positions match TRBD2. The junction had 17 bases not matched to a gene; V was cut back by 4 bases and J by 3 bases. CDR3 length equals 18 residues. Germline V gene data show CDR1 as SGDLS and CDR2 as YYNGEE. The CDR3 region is CASSPVGRRGGPGYEQYF. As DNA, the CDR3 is TGTGCCAGCAGCCCCGTGGGCAGGCGGGGGGGTCCCGGCTACGAGCAGTACTTC.

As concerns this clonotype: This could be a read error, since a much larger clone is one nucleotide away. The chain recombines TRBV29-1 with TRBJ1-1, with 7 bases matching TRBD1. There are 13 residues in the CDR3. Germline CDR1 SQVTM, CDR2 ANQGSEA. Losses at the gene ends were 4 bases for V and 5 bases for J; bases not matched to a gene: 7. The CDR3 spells CSVGPGGGTEAFF. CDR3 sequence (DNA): TGCAGCGTTGGGCCAGGGGGAGGGACTGAAGCTTTCTTT.

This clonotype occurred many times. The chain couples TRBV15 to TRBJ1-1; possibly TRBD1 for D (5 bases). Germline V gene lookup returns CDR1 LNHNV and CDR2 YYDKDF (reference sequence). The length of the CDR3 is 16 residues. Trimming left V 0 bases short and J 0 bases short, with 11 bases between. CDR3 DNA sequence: TGTGCCACCAGCAGAGACAGGGTCAACATGAACACTGAAGCTTTCTTT. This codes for CATSRDRVNMNTEAFF.

The chain's CDR3 is CASSRQGLRQPQHF. Here the CDR3 DNA reads TGTGCCAGCAGTCGACAGGGCTTAAGGCAGCCCCAGCATTTT. The chain has TRBV2 and TRBJ1-5, with 7 bases lining up with TRBD1. V shed 5 bases and J 7 bases; nucleotides not matched to a gene: 8. This CDR3 spans 14 amino acids. Germline values: CDR1 SNHLY, CDR2 FYNNEI.

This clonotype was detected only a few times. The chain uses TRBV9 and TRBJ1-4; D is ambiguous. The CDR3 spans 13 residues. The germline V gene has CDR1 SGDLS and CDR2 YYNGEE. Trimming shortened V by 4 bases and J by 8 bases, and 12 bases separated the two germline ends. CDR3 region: CASSLVPSEKLFF. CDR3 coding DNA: TGTGCCAGCAGCTTAGTCCCGTCGGAAAAACTGTTTTTT.

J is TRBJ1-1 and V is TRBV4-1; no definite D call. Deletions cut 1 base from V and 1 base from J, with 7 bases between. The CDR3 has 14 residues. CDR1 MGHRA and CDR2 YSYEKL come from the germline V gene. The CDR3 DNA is TGCGCCAGCAGCCAAGGTAGGCAGAACACTGAAGCTTTCTTT. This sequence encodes CASSQGRQNTEAFF.

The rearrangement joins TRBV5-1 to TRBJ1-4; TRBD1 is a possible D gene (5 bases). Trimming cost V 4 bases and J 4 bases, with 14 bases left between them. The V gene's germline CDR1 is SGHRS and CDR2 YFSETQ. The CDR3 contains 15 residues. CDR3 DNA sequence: TGCGCCAGCAGCCAAGATCAGGGACTTAATGAAAAACTGTTTTTT. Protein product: CASSQDQGLNEKLFF.

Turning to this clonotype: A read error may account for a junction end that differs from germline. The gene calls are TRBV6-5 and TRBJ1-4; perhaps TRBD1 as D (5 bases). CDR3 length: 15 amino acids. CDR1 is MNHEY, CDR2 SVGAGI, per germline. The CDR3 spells CAGSYIAAGGEKLFF. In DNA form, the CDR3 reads TGTGCCGGCAGTTACATTGCTGCGGGGGGTGAAAAACTGTTTTTT.

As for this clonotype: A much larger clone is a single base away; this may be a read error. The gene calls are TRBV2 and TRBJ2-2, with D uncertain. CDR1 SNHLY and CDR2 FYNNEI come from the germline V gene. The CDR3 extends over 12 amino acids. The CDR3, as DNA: TGTGCCAGCAATGAAATTCGGTCGGAGCTGTTTTTT. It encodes CASNEIRSELFF.